Below, one TCR beta chain is given with its context. What it recognizes is unknown. This entry is derived from a study of identical twins. This CDR3 spans 14 amino acids. Trimming cost V 6 bases and J 9 bases; bases outside gene matches: 8. CDR1 is SGHVS, CDR2 FQNEAQ, per germline. Unique molecular identifiers were in the cDNA, with template-switch universal primer binding. TCRdb independently ran MiXCR on the 5' RACE reads; one entry per CDR3 protein. Here the sample spans fewer than 20,000 distinct CDR3 sequences, approximately 70% being singletons. Study conclusions and caveats: The conclusions drew on cross-sectional statistical analysis instead of tracking the same donors.

The chain has TRBV7-8 and TRBJ2-4; 10 bases line up with TRBD1. The sample consisted of memory (CD45RO+) T cells sorted from blood. This receptor was taken from a woman aged 18-29 years in good health. This table probably holds off-target reads from a library built for another chain. CDR3 sequence: CASSLSDRGPIQYF. In nucleotides, the CDR3 is TGTGCCAGCAGTTTATCCGACAGGGGGCCCATTCAGTACTTC.